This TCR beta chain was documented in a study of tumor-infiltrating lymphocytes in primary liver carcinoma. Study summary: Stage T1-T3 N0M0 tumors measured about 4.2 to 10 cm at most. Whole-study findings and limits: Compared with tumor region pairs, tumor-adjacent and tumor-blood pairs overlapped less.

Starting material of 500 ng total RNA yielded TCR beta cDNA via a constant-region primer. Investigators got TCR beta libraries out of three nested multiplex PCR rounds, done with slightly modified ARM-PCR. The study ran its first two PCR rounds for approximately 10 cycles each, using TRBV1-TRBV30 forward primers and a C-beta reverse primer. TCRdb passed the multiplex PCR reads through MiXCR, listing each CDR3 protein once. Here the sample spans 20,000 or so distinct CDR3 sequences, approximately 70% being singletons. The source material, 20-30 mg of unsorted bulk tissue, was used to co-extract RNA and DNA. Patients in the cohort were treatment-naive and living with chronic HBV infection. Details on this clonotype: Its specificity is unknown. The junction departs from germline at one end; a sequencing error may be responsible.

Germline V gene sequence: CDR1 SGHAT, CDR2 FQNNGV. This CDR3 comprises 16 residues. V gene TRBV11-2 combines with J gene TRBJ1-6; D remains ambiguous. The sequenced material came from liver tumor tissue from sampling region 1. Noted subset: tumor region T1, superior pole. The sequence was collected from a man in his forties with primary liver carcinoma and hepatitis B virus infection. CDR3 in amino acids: CASGLDLRNQFRTLHF. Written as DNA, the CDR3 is TGTGCCAGCGGCTTAGATCTTAGAAACCAATTCAGAACCCTCCACTTT.